The next 8 T cell receptor beta chains were all read from a single sample in a study of cytomegalovirus exposure and HLA in healthy donors. The study ran its PCR with 60 Vbeta and 13 Jbeta primers. TCRdb's copy holds only in-frame clones and misses some; the assay was immunoSEQ multiplex PCR. The sample has around 120,000 clones; approximately 79% are singletons. The specimen sequenced was PBMCs. These receptor sequences come from a man aged 45 to 65 in good health and CMV-seropositive.

V is TRBV5-4 and J is TRBJ1-6, with 7 bases identical to TRBD1. The V gene end was trimmed by 0 bases and the J gene end by 5 bases; junction bases not matched to a gene: 2. The CDR3 covers 15 residues. CDR1 and CDR2 from the germline V gene are SGHNT and YYREEE (reference sequence). This CDR3 is CASSLEGGNNSPLHF. The DNA of the CDR3 is TGTGCCAGCAGCTTGGAAGGGGGCAATAATTCACCCCTCCACTTT. Variable domain in full (rest from reference TRBV5-4 and TRBJ1-6): ETGVTQSPTHLIKTRGQQVTLRCSSQSGHNTVSWYQQALGQGPQFIFQYYREEENGRGNFPPRFSGLQFPNYSSELNVNALELDDSALYLCASSLEGGNNSPLHFGNGTRLTVT.

This clone has a handful of counts. The chain joins TRBV28 to TRBJ2-5; the D gene is possibly TRBD1 (5 bases). The germline V and J ends were trimmed by 5 bases and 0 bases, with 16 bases remaining between them. The germline gives CDR1 MDHEN, CDR2 SYDVKM. The length of the CDR3 is 16 residues. The CDR3 DNA is TGTGCCAGCAGTACCCTCAAGACAGATAACCAAGAGACCCAGTACTTC. Amino acid sequence: CASSTLKTDNQETQYF.

A single count supports this clone. V gene TRBV6-5 combines with J gene TRBJ1-5, with D tentatively TRBD1 (5 bases). The germline CDR1 and CDR2 sequences are MNHEY and SVGAGI. This CDR3 has 15 amino acids. Trimming cost V 6 bases and J 1 base, with 13 bases left between them. The CDR3 bases are TGTGCCAGCAGGGCCGGGGGTGGGAGCAATCAGCCCCAGCATTTT. Protein product: CASRAGGGSNQPQHF.

The J gene is TRBJ1-2, the V gene TRBV18; D might be TRBD1 (6 bases). The V end was cut by 3 bases, the J end by 8 bases, with 13 bases between. The CDR3 runs 13 residues. CDR1 and CDR2 (germline): KGHSH, LQKENI. This CDR3 is CASSPRTEWGYTF. In DNA form, the CDR3 reads TGTGCCAGCTCACCCCGGACAGAGTGGGGCTACACCTTC.

J is TRBJ1-3 and V is TRBV7-9, with 7 bases fitting TRBD1. Germline V gene data show CDR1 as SEHNR and CDR2 as FQNEAQ (reference sequence). After removal of 5 bases from V and 4 bases from J, the junction contained 5 bases not matched to a gene. The CDR3 runs 14 residues. The CDR3, as DNA: TGTGCCAGCAGCCTCCGGGACAGAGGAAACACCATATATTTT. Its translation: CASSLRDRGNTIYF.

The rearrangement links TRBV25-1 to TRBJ1-6, with 8 bases lining up with TRBD1. CDR1 MGHDK and CDR2 SYGVNS come from the germline V gene. V trimming: 4 bases; J trimming: 7 bases; junction bases outside the gene matches: 6. CDR3 length equals 15 residues. The CDR3: CASSGQGSRNSPLHF. The CDR3 region has the DNA TGTGCCAGCAGTGGACAGGGGTCGAGAAATTCACCCCTCCACTTT.

The chain employs TRBV28 and TRBJ2-1, with TRBD2 matching over 10 bases. V was clipped by 5 bases and J by 3 bases; unmatched bases: 16. The CDR3 runs 19 residues. Germline CDR1 reads MDHEN; CDR2 reads SYDVKM. CDR3 nucleotides: TGTGCCAGCAGTCGAGTGGGACTAGCGAGCCCGGAGGGCTACAATGAGCAGTTCTTC. It encodes CASSRVGLASPEGYNEQFF.

The V gene is TRBV19, the J gene TRBJ2-7; 8 nucleotides align to TRBD1. The CDR3 extends over 15 amino acids. Germline trimming cut 5 bases from V and 9 bases from J; bases unmatched to any gene: 15. Looked up from germline, CDR1 is LNHDA and CDR2 is SQIVND (reference sequence). This chain's CDR3 is CASSRTGQGQVLQYF. CDR3 DNA sequence: TGTGCCAGTAGTCGCACAGGACAGGGTCAAGTCTTGCAGTACTTC.